The clone carrying this TCR beta chain was detected a few times. This sample was included in a study of cytomegalovirus exposure and HLA in healthy donors. Whole-study context: About 85 million unique TCRs from HLA-typed donors were held in an early release of data.

This CDR3 has 15 residues. The germline gives CDR1 SGHRS, CDR2 YFSETQ. V shed 5 bases and J 3 bases; nucleotides not matched to a gene: 8. It was with 60 Vbeta and 13 Jbeta primers that the PCR ran. Generated by immunoSEQ multiplex PCR, the TCRdb table keeps only in-frame clones and is missing some. The sample holds about 150,000 clones, 70% to 80% seen once. This receptor was taken from a man aged 25-45 years in good health and CMV-seropositive. This chain joins TRBV5-1 and TRBJ2-5; 9 bases map to TRBD2. Sequenced material: PBMCs. The CDR3 loop reads CASRRAGGQKETQYF. The CDR3 DNA follows: TGCGCCAGCAGGCGGGCGGGGGGGCAGAAAGAGACCCAGTACTTC.